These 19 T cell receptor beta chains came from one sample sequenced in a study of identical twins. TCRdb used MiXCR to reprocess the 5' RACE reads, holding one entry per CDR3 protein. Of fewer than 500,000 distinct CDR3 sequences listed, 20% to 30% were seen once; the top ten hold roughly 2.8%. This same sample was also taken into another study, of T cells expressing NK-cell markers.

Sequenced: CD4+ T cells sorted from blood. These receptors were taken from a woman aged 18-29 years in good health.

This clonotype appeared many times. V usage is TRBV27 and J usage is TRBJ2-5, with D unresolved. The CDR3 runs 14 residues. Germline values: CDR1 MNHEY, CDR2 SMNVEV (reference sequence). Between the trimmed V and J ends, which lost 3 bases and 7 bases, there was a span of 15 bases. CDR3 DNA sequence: TGTGCCAGCAGTTTTTCAGCCGGCCGCGCGACCCAGTACTTC. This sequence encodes CASSFSAGRATQYF.

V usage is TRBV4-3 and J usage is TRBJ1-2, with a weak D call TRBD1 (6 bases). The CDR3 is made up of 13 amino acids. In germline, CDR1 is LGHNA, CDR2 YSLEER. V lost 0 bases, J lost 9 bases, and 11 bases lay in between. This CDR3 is CASSQDLGDSYTF. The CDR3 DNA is TGCGCCAGCAGCCAAGATTTAGGGGACAGCTACACCTTC.

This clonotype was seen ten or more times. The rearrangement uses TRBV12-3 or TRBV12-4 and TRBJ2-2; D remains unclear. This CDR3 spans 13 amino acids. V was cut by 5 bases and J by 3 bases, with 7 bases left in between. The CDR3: CASSIRYTGELFF. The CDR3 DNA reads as TGTGCCAGCAGTATCCGGTACACCGGGGAGCTGTTTTTT.

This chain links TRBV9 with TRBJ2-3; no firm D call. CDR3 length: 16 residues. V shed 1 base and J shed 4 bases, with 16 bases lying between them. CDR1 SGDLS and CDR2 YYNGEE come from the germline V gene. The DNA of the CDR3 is TGTGCCAGCAGCGTATCCCGGGTAGAGTTATCAGATACGCAGTATTTT. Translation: CASSVSRVELSDTQYF.

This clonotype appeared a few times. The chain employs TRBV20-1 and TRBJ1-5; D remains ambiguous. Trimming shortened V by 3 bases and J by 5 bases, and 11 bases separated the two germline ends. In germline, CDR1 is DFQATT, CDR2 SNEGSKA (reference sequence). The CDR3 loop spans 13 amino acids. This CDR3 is CSASRGRDQPQHF. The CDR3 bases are TGCAGTGCTAGTCGAGGCCGGGATCAGCCCCAGCATTTT.

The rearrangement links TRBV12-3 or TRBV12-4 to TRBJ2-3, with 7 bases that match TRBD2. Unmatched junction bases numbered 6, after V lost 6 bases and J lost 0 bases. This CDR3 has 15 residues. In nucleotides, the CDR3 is TGTGCCAGCAGAGCTAGCGGTACTAGCACAGATACGCAGTATTTT. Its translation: CASRASGTSTDTQYF.

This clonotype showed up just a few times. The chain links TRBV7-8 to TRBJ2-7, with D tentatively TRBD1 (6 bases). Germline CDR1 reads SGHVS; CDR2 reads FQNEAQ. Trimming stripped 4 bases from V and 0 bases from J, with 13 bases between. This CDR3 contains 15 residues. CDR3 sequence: CASSSRTVDSYEQYF. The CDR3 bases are TGTGCCAGCAGCTCCCGGACAGTTGACTCCTACGAGCAGTACTTC.

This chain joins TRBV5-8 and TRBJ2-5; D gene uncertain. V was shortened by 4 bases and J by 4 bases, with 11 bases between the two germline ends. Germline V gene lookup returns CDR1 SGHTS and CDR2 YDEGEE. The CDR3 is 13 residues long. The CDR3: CASSTFVGETQYF. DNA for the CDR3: TGTGCCAGCAGCACCTTCGTGGGAGAGACCCAGTACTTC.

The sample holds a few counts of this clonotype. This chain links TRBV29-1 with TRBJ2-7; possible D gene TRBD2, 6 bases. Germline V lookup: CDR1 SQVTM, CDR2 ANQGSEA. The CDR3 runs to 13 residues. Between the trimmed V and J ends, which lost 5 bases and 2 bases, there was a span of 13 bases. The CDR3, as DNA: TGCAGCGTTAAGAGGGAGGCGGCCTACGAGCAGTACTTC. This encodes CSVKREAAYEQYF.

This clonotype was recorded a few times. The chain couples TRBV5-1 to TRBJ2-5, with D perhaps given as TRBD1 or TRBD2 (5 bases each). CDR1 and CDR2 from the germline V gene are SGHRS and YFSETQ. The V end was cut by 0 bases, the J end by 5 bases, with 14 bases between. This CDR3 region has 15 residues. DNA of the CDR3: TGCGCCAGCAGCTTGGGGGGGACGCGACCGGAGACCCAGTACTTC. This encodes CASSLGGTRPETQYF.

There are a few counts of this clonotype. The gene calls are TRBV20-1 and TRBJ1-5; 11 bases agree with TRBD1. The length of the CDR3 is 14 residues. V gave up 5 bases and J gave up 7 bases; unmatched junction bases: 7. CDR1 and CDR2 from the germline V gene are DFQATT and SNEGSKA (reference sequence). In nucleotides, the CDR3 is TGCAGTGCTGAGGACAGGGGGCGGCGACAGCCCCAGCATTTT. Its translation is CSAEDRGRRQPQHF.

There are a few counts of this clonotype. The CDR3 reads CASSQPWVGELFF. In nucleotides, the CDR3 is TGTGCCAGCAGTCAACCCTGGGTAGGGGAGCTGTTTTTT. V and J are TRBV7-2 and TRBJ2-2; D unresolved. There are 13 residues in the CDR3. The V end was cut by 6 bases, the J end by 8 bases, with 13 bases between. CDR1 SGHTA and CDR2 FQGNSA come from the germline V gene.

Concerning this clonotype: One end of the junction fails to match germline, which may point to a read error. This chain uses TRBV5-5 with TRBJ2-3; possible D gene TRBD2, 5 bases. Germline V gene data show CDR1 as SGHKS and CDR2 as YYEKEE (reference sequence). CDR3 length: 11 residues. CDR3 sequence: CASSLTSIPIF. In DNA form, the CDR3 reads TGTGCCAGCAGCTTGACTAGTATTCCAATTTTT.

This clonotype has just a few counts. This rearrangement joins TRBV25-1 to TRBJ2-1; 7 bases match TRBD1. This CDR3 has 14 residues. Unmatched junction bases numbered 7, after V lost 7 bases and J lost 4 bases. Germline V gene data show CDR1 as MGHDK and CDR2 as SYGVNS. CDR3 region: CASTPGGQYNEQFF. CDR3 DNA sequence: TGTGCCAGCACCCCAGGGGGACAGTACAATGAGCAGTTCTTC.

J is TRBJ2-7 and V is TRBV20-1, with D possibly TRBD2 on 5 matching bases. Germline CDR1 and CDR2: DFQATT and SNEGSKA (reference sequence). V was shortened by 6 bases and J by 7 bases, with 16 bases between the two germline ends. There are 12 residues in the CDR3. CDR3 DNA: TGCAGTGCCCAGCGGTCCTATGGAGAGCAGTACTTC. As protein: CSAQRSYGEQYF.

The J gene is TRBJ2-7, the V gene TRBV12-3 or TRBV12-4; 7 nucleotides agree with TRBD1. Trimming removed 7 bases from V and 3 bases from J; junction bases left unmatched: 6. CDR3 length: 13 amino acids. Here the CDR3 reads CASTKNRGYEQYF. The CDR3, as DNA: TGTGCCAGCACCAAGAACAGGGGCTACGAGCAGTACTTC.

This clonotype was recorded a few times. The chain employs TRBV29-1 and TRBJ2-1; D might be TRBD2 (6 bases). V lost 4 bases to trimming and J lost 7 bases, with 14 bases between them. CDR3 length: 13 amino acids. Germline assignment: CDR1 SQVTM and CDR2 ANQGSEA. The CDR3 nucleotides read TGCAGCGTTGGTTGGGGGGTGGGGAATGAGCAGTTCTTC. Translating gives CSVGWGVGNEQFF.

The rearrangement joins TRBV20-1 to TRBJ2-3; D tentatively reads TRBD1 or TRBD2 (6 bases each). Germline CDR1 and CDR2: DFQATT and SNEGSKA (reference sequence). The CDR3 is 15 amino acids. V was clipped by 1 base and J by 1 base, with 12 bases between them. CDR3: CSARVRGRGTDTQYF. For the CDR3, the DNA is TGCAGTGCTAGAGTTCGGGGGCGCGGCACAGATACGCAGTATTTT.

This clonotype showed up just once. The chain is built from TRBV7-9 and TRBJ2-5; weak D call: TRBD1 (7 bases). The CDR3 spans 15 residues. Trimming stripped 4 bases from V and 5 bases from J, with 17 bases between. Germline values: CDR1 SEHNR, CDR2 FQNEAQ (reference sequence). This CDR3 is CASSSGGRIVETQYF. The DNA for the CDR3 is TGTGCCAGCAGCTCAGGGGGGCGTATTGTGGAGACCCAGTACTTC.